Reported below is one T cell receptor beta chain. This entry belongs to a study of early T cells in non-severe SARS-CoV-2 infection. CDR3 size: 15 residues. Trimming pared 3 bases from V and 3 bases from J, leaving 14 bases between. CDR1 and CDR2 from the germline V gene are SGHVS and FNYEAQ. The TCR library protocol attached unique molecular identifiers to the individual cDNA molecules. TCRdb re-analysed the 5' RACE reads in MiXCR, keeping a single row per CDR3 protein. The sample carries about 66,000 distinct CDR3 sequences, around 20% recorded once. The sequence was collected from an adult who was a healthcare worker with PCR-confirmed SARS-CoV-2 infection or an uninfected control (not recorded which). The sequencing here drew on whole blood, taken at baseline. This chain links TRBV7-6 with TRBJ1-1; D not resolved. CDR3 nucleotides: TGTGCCAGCAGCTTGACCAGTAGCATGGACACTGAAGCTTTCTTT. It codes for CASSLTSSMDTEAFF.